This T cell receptor (beta chain) derives from a study of T-cell reconstitution after alpha-beta-depleted transplantation in children. The table lists this clonotype with a few counts. Construction of the TCRbeta library involved unique molecular identifiers. In TCRdb, the PCR reads were re-called with MiXCR into one record per CDR3 protein. Of approximately 400,000 distinct CDR3 sequences listed, approximately 11% are singletons. This CDR3 has 16 amino acids. Trimming shortened V by 5 bases and J by 3 bases, and 16 bases separated the two germline ends. Germline CDR1 SGHTA, CDR2 FQGTGA. The sequence came from a human donor who donated a stem cell graft to a child with acute myeloid leukemia. Sequencing was performed on PBMCs from the stem cell graft donor, taken from the stem cell graft. V and J are TRBV7-3 and TRBJ2-2; D gene uncertain. In DNA, the CDR3 is TGTGCCAGCAGCCCCTTGACCGGGCCAGACACCGGGGAGCTGTTTTTT. It specifies CASSPLTGPDTGELFF.